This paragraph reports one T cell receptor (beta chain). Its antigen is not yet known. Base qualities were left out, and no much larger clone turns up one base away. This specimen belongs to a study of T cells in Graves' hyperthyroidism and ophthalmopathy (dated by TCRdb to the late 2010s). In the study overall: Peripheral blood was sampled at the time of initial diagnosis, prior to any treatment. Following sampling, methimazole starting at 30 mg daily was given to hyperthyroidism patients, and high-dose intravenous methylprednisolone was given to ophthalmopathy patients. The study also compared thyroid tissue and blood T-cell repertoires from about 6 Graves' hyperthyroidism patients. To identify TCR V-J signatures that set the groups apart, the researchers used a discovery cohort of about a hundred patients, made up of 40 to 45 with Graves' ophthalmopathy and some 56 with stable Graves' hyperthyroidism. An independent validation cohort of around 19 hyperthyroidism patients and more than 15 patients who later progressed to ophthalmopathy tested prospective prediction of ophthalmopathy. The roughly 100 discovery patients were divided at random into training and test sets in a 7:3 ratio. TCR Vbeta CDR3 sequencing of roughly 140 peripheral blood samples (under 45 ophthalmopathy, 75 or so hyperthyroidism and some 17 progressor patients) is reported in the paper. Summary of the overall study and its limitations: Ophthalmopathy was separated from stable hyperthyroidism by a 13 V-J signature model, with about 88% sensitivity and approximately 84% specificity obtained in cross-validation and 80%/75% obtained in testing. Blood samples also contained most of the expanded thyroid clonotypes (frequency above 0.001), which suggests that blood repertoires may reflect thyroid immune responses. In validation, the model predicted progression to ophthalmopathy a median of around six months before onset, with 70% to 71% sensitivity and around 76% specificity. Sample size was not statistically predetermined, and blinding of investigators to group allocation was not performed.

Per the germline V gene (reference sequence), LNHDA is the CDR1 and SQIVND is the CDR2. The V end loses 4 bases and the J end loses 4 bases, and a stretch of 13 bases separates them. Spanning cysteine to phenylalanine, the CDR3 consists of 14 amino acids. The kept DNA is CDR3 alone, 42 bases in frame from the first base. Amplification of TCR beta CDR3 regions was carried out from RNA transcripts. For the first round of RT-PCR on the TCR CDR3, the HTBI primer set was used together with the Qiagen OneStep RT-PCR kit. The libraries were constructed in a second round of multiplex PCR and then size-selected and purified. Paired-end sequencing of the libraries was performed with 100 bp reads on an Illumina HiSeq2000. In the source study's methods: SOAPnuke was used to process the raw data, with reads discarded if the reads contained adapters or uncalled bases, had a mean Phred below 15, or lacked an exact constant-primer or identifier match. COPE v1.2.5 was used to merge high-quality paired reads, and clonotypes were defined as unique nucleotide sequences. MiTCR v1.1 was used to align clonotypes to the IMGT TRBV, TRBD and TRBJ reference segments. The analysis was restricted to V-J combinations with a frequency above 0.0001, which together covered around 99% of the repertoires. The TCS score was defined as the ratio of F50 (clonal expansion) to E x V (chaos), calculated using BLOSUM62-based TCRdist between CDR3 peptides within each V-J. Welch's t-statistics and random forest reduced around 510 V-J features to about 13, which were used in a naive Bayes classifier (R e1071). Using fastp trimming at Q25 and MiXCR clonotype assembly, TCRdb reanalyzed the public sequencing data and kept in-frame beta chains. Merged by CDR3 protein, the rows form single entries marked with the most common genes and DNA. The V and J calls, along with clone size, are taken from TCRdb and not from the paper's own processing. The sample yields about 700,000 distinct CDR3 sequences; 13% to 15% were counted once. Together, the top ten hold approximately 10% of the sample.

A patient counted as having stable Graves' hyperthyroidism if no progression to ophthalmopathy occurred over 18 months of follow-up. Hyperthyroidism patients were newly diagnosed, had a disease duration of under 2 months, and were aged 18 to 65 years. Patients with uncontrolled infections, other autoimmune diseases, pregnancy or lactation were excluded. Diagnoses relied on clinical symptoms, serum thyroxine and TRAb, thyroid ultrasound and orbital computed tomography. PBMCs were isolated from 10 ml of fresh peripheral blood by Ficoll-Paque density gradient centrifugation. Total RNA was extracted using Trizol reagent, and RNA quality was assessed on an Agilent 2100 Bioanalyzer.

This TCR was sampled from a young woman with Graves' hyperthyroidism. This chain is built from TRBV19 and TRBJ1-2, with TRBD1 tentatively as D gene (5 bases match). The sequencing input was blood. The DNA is TGTGCCAGTAGTAGTTTCGGGGCCCGCTATGGCTACACCTTC. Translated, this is CASSSFGARYGYTF. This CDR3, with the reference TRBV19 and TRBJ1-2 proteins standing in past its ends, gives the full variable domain DGGITQSPKYLFRKEGQNVTLSCEQNLNHDAMYWYRQDPGQGLRLIYYSQIVNDFQKGDIAEGYSVSREKKESFPLTVTSAQKNPTAFYLCASSSFGARYGYTFGSGTRLTVV.